The clone carrying this TCR beta chain was detected many times. Sorted cell numbers of about 18,000 to 1,000,000, with 10%, 30% or 50% RNA, served as input for naive CD8 libraries. The CD8+CD4-CCR7+CD45RA+ phenotype defined the sorted naive CD8 T cells. This record belongs to a study of molecular identifiers for immune sequencing clone quantification. The germline V gene encodes CDR1 PRHDT and CDR2 FYEKMQ (reference sequence). CDR3 length: 16 residues. V gave up 4 bases and J gave up 2 bases; unmatched junction bases: 6. Previously described methods and listed TCR primers were employed for the bulk TCR libraries. TCRdb processed the PCR reads anew with MiXCR; each CDR3 protein has one entry. This repertoire shows about half a million distinct CDR3 sequences, approximately 25% found once; its top ten account for approximately 0.8%.

This rearrangement joins TRBV13 to TRBJ2-3, with TRBD1 identical over 10 bases. Sequencing was performed on naive CD8+ T cells from blood, with Jurkat cell RNA spiked in. As to subset: FACS-sorted CD8+CD4-CCR7+CD45RA+ naive T cells. This TCR was recovered from a human donor in good health. Some libraries in this study had Jurkat cell RNA spiked in. The CDR3 loop reads CASSWTGTGVTDTQYF. For the CDR3, the DNA is TGTGCCAGCAGCTGGACCGGGACAGGGGTCACAGATACGCAGTATTTT. Based on the CDR3 plus reference TRBV13 and TRBJ2-3, the full variable domain is AAGVIQSPRHLIKEKRETATLKCYPIPRHDTVYWYQQGPGQDPQFLISFYEKMQSDKGSIPDRFSAQQFSDYHSELNMSSLELGDSALYFCASSWTGTGVTDTQYFGPGTRLTVL.